The rows below give T cell receptor beta chains drawn from one sample of a study of response to subunit inactivated influenza vaccine. TCRdb re-called the RT-PCR reads with MiXCR, one entry per CDR3 protein. This sample has some 550,000 distinct CDR3 sequences, with around 21% found just once. This same sample was also taken into another study, of T cells expressing NK-cell markers.

The sequences come from CD4+ T cells sorted from PBMCs, collected 12 days after vaccination. These receptors all come from a man aged 45-65 years who received an inactivated influenza vaccine. CDR3s include the opening cysteine and the closing phenylalanine or tryptophan. A D gene is named only where the DNA matches it firmly. Clone size is stated in some rows and not others, as once, few, many or a class when expanded.

j_call	clone_size	d_call	v_call	cdr3_aa	cdr3_nt
TRBJ2-2	.	.	TRBV5-4	CASSLVLAGELFF	TGTGCCAGCAGCTTGGTCCTTGCCGGGGAGCTGTTTTTT
TRBJ2-1	few	TRBD2	TRBV12-3/TRBV12-4	CASSLGLAGPNEQFF	TGTGCCAGCAGTTTGGGACTAGCGGGGCCCAATGAGCAGTTCTTC
TRBJ2-2	few	.	TRBV4-2	CASSPRRSSGELFF	TGTGCCAGCAGCCCCCGCAGGTCGAGCGGGGAGCTGTTTTTT
TRBJ1-2	.	.	TRBV30	CAWSVRRYSNYGYTF	TGTGCCTGGAGTGTAAGACGGTACTCTAACTATGGCTACACCTTC
TRBJ2-2	.	.	TRBV20-1	CSASPSPGELFF	TGCAGTGCAAGCCCGTCCCCCGGGGAGCTGTTTTTT
TRBJ1-1	few	.	TRBV12-3/TRBV12-4	CASSRGGSAFF	TGTGCCAGCAGTCGCGGGGGTAGCGCTTTCTTT
TRBJ2-3	.	.	TRBV24-1	CATSDYRAASDTQYF	TGTGCCACCAGTGATTATAGGGCGGCTTCAGATACGCAGTATTTT
TRBJ1-5	.	.	TRBV10-3	CAISEASRNQPQHF	TGTGCCATCAGTGAGGCGAGCAGGAATCAGCCCCAGCATTTT
TRBJ2-3	.	TRBD2	TRBV12-3/TRBV12-4	CASSLGYGLAFETDTQYF	TGTGCCAGCAGTTTAGGATACGGACTAGCGTTTGAAACAGATACGCAGTATTTT
TRBJ1-2	many	.	TRBV7-8	CASSSLSGVYGYTF	TGTGCCAGCAGCTCACTTTCCGGGGTATATGGCTACACCTTC
TRBJ1-1	.	TRBD1	TRBV5-5	CASSPQGVDTEAFF	TGTGCCAGCAGCCCACAGGGGGTTGACACTGAAGCTTTCTTT
TRBJ2-2	few	.	TRBV5-1	CASNAQLNTGELFF	TGCGCCAGCAACGCACAGTTGAACACCGGGGAGCTGTTTTTT
TRBJ2-2	few	.	TRBV7-9	CASSLLTQGTGELFF	TGTGCCAGCAGCTTATTAACGCAGGGGACCGGGGAGCTGTTTTTT
TRBJ1-5	.	.	TRBV12-3/TRBV12-4	CASSLTGRQPQHF	TGTGCCAGCAGTTTAACAGGGAGGCAGCCCCAGCATTTT
TRBJ2-5	.	.	TRBV5-1	CASSQMTGKETQYF	TGCGCCAGCAGCCAAATGACAGGAAAAGAGACCCAGTACTTC
TRBJ2-3	.	TRBD2	TRBV29-1	CSVAAGGLGLAAPRIGPDTQYF	TGCAGCGTTGCCGCGGGGGGGTTGGGACTAGCGGCTCCCAGGATTGGCCCAGATACGCAGTATTTT
TRBJ1-4	.	.	TRBV6-1	CASRASTNEKLFF	TGTGCCAGCAGGGCGTCAACTAATGAAAAACTGTTTTTT